This T cell receptor beta chain originates from a study of blood T cell repertoires in COVID-19. Background on the study: The United States, Italy and Spain were the sources of the acute and convalescent COVID-19 samples.

This clone showed up just a few times. The participants were between about 18 and 90 years old and came from under 25 US areas. Trimming took 0 bases from V and 16 from J, leaving 16 bases between them. CDR1 MGHRA and CDR2 YSYEKL come from the germline V gene. This CDR3 has 13 amino acids. Profiling relied on immunoSEQ multiplex PCR, and the TCRdb table lists in-frame clones only, not all of them. The data show under 300,000 clones, with more than 75% seen just once and approximately 2% held by the top ten. Sample: PBMCs or T cells enriched from blood (not recorded which). The clonotype comes from a woman in her fifties or sixties in a cohort exposed to, infected with or recovered from COVID-19 (not recorded which). V and J are TRBV4-1 and TRBJ2-1; no clear D gene. The CDR3 reads CASSQDLEQNCFF. The CDR3 coding sequence is TGCGCCAGCAGCCAAGATCTTGAACAAAATTGCTTCTTC.